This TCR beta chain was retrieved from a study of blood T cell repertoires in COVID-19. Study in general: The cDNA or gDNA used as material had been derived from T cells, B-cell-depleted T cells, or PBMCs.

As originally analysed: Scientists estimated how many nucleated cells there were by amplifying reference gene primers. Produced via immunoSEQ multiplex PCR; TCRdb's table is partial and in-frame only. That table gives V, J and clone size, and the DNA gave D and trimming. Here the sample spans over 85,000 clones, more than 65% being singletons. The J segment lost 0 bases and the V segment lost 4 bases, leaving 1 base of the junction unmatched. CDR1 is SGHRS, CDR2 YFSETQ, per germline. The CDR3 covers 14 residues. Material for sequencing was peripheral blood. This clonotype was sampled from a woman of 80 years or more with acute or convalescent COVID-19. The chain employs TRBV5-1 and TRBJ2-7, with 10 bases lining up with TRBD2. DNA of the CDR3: TGCGCCAGCAGCCCTAGCGGGGGCTCCTACGAGCAGTACTTC. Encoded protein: CASSPSGGSYEQYF. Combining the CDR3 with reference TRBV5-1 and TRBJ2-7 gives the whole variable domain KAGVTQTPRYLIKTRGQQVTLSCSPISGHRSVSWYQQTPGQGLQFLFEYFSETQRNKGNFPGRFSGRQFSNSRSEMNVSTLELGDSALYLCASSPSGGSYEQYFGPGTRLTVT.